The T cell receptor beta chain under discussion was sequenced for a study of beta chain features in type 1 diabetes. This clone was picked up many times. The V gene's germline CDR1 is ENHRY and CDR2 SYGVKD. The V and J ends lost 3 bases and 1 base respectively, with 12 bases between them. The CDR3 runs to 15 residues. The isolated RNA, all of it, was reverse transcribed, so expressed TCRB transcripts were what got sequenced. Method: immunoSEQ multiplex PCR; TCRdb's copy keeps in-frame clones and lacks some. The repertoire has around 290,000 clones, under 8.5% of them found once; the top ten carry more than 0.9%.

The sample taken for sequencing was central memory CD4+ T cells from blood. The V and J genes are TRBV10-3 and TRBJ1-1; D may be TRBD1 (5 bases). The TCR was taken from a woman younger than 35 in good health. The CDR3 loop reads CAISEWSGANTEAFF. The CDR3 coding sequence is TGTGCCATCAGTGAATGGAGTGGGGCGAACACTGAAGCTTTCTTT.